This T cell receptor (beta chain) stems from a study of spatial heterogeneity in lung cancer (dated by TCRdb to the late 2010s). About the investigation overall: Beta-chain transcripts were consistently detected in greater numbers than alpha-chain transcripts, which likely reflects a higher abundance of beta-chain transcripts. A strong correlation was found between TCR transcript counts in tumor regions and a T cell transcriptional module score from matched bulk RNA-seq. The study quantitatively compared TCR alpha and beta repertoires across multiple tumor regions, matched nontumor lung and blood in non-small cell lung cancer. In the raw uncorrected reads, each unique combination of TCR and UMI appeared more than ten times on average. The study linked features of the TCR repertoire to counts of nonsynonymous mutations, which were determined by whole-exome sequencing of tumor tissue. At surgery, 220 tumor regions, 64 matched nontumor lung samples and 45 to 60 PBMC samples were TCR-sequenced for both alpha and beta chains. Study-level results and caveats: Additional single-cell paired TCR alpha and beta sequencing was considered necessary to confirm, at a functional level, the hypothesis that regional TCRs recognize regional mutations. Counts of ubiquitous and regional expanded TCRs were found to correlate with counts of ubiquitous and regional nonsynonymous mutations, respectively. The tumor nonsynonymous mutation count correlated with the number of expanded intratumoral alpha and beta TCRs. TCR-seq coverage of tumor T cells was estimated at only 5.5% to 8.5% for alpha chains and roughly 13% for beta chains.

This clonotype has at least ten counts. Which antigen it targets is not known. Base qualities are missing; no much larger clone stands one base away. A library prepared for alpha chains yielded this beta chain as an off-target read; its size is of little meaning. Library prep was done by 5' RACE. The reads were generated on a NextSeq 500. To allow correction of PCR and sequencing errors, the TCR library protocol tagged every TCR cDNA molecule with a unique molecular identifier. In the paper's pipeline: TCR identification, UMI-based error correction and CDR3 extraction were performed with Decombinator tools. Expanded TCRs were defined as those above a frequency of 2 per 1,000, corresponding to the top 1% of the tumor frequency distribution. Expanded tumor TCRs statistically deemed absent (corrected P<0.05) from at least one tumor region were classed as regional, and all other expanded tumor TCRs were classed as ubiquitous. Renyi diversity was computed with the R vegan package after each repertoire had been subsampled 100 times to 5,000 TCRs. CDR3 similarity networks were constructed using string-kernel similarity of amino acid triplets, with links drawn between CDR3s whose pairwise similarity was above 0.82. Clones were called with MiXCR by TCRdb after fastp trimmed the public reads at Q25, and only in-frame beta chains were retained. Identical CDR3 protein sequences are pooled into one entry, listed with their most common genes and DNA. TCRdb, not the authors, supplied the V and J calls. In this sample the table shows under 6,000 distinct CDR3 sequences, 5% to 7.5% of which occur a single time. The leading ten clones occupy 30% to 45% of the sample.

The CDR3 covers 14 residues, taking in both the cysteine and the phenylalanine. Solely the CDR3 DNA is kept, with 42 bases framed from the first base. The CDR1 and CDR2 encoded by the germline V gene are SQVTM and ANQGSEA. The junction shows trimming of 7 bases on V and 7 bases on J, plus 22 bases between the germline ends. The time point label, as the study defines it: sample taken at primary tumor resection. Samples were obtained from 72 patients with early-stage, untreated non-small cell lung cancer from the lung TRACERx cohort. Whole RNA extracted from tumor and nontumor lung tissue, or from cryopreserved PBMC samples, was used for TCR sequencing without cell sorting. Only patients for whom sufficient RNA was available from at least two tumor regions were selected for TCR sequencing. Tumor and adjacent nontumor lung specimens were reviewed by a lung pathologist before selection.

The source is a female donor with early-stage non-small cell lung cancer. The sequence links TRBV29-1 to TRBJ2-5; tentative D gene TRBD2, with 6 bases matching. The sample was lung tumor tissue, taken at surgery. Here the CDR3 is given as CSASGLSGGVTQYF. The DNA sequence is TGCAGCGCATCGGGACTCTCCGGCGGCGTGACCCAGTACTTC.